Listed below are T cell receptor beta chains from one sample, sequenced in a study of blood T cell repertoires in COVID-19. Libraries were prepared by immunoSEQ multiplex PCR; TCRdb keeps only in-frame clonotypes and omits some of them. The repertoire holds about 330,000 clones, with around four fifths as singletons. The sample consisted of peripheral blood. The source of these receptors is a woman aged 45-65 years with acute or convalescent COVID-19. CDR3s include the opening cysteine and the closing phenylalanine or tryptophan. A D gene is named only where the DNA matches it firmly. A clone size is listed for some rows: how often the clone was seen (once, few, many), or a class if it is expanded.

d_gene	v_gene	j_gene	abundance	CDR3aa	CDR3nt
TRBD1	TRBV6-1	TRBJ1-1	NA	CASSEAQGAAEAFF	TGTGCCAGCAGTGAAGCTCAGGGGGCGGCTGAAGCTTTCTTT
TRBD1	TRBV7-3	TRBJ2-1	NA	CASSSGQNNEQFF	TGTGCCAGCAGCTCGGGACAGAACAATGAGCAGTTCTTC
NA	TRBV5-4	TRBJ2-2	few	CASSLTGANTGELFF	TGTGCCAGCAGCTTGACGGGGGCGAACACCGGGGAGCTGTTTTTT
NA	TRBV7-8	TRBJ2-1	NA	CASSPDSLNEQFF	TGTGCCAGCAGCCCCGACTCGCTTAATGAGCAGTTCTTC
NA	TRBV24-1	TRBJ1-5	NA	CATSDRSNQPQHF	TGTGCCACCAGTGACCGTAGCAATCAGCCCCAGCATTTT
NA	TRBV3-1/TRBV3-2	TRBJ2-3	NA	CASSRQDTDTQYF	TGTGCCAGCAGCCGACAGGACACAGATACGCAGTATTTT
NA	TRBV6-5	TRBJ2-7	NA	CASSYSPGSKGEQYF	TGTGCCAGCAGTTACTCACCGGGATCGAAGGGCGAGCAGTACTTC
NA	TRBV9	TRBJ1-1	NA	CASSSQTADTEAFF	TGTGCCAGCAGCTCACAAACAGCGGACACTGAAGCTTTCTTT
NA	TRBV11-2	TRBJ2-3	NA	CASSFRAGARTDTQYF	TGTGCCAGCAGCTTTAGAGCAGGGGCGCGGACAGATACGCAGTATTTT
TRBD2	TRBV6-5	TRBJ2-7	NA	CALRLAGTYEQYF	TGTGCCCTACGACTAGCGGGTACCTACGAGCAGTACTTC
NA	TRBV11-2	TRBJ2-1	NA	CASSRLGGNNEQFF	TGTGCCAGCAGCCGATTGGGAGGAAACAATGAGCAGTTCTTC
TRBD1	TRBV3-1/TRBV3-2	TRBJ2-1	NA	CASSPTGRREQFF	TGTGCCAGCAGCCCGACAGGGCGGCGTGAGCAGTTCTTC
TRBD1	TRBV5-1	TRBJ1-1	NA	CASSSSGQGNTEAFF	TGCGCCAGCAGCTCTTCCGGACAGGGAAACACTGAAGCTTTCTTT
TRBD1	TRBV4-1	TRBJ1-5	few	CASSLGTGGNQPQHF	TGCGCCAGCAGCCTTGGGACAGGGGGCAACCAGCCCCAGCATTTT
NA	TRBV19	TRBJ2-3	NA	CASSKGRGASTDTQYF	TGTGCCAGTAGTAAGGGCAGGGGCGCCAGCACAGATACGCAGTATTTT
TRBD1	TRBV5-1	TRBJ1-2	NA	CASSLDTGGSHGYTF	TGCGCCAGCAGCTTGGACACAGGGGGCAGTCATGGCTACACCTTC
TRBD1	TRBV6-4	TRBJ1-1	NA	CASSDYGQGGTEAFF	TGTGCCAGCAGTGACTACGGACAGGGGGGGACTGAAGCTTTCTTT
TRBD2	TRBV6-5	TRBJ2-3	NA	CASSSPSGGVPDTQYF	TGTGCCAGCAGTTCTCCTAGCGGGGGGGTTCCAGATACGCAGTATTTT
TRBD1	TRBV5-1	TRBJ2-3	NA	CASSEDRGPDTQYF	TGCGCCAGCAGCGAGGACAGGGGCCCAGATACGCAGTATTTT
NA	TRBV12-3/TRBV12-4	TRBJ1-1	NA	CASTRGRNTEAFF	TGTGCCAGCACCAGAGGGCGGAACACTGAAGCTTTCTTT
NA	TRBV5-1	TRBJ2-5	once	CASSLAEREWETQYF	TGCGCCAGCAGCTTGGCCGAAAGGGAGTGGGAGACCCAGTACTTC
TRBD1	TRBV6-5	TRBJ1-1	NA	CASSSGQGTFF	TGTGCCAGCAGTTCCGGACAGGGGACTTTCTTT
NA	TRBV6-5	TRBJ1-3	NA	CASSYSGGAGNTIYF	TGTGCCAGCAGTTACTCCGGGGGAGCTGGAAACACCATATATTTT
NA	TRBV27	TRBJ2-7	once	CASSRQATYEQYF	TGTGCCAGCAGTCGTCAGGCAACCTACGAGCAGTACTTC
TRBD2	TRBV5-1	TRBJ2-7	NA	CASSEWTSGDYEQYF	TGCGCCAGCAGCGAATGGACTAGCGGAGACTACGAGCAGTACTTC
TRBD2	TRBV9	TRBJ2-5	NA	CASSVGSGGAPETQYF	TGTGCCAGCAGCGTAGGTAGCGGGGGGGCCCCAGAGACCCAGTACTTC
NA	TRBV10-1	TRBJ1-3	NA	CASSGRGSSGNTIYF	TGCGCCAGCAGTGGACGGGGAAGCTCTGGAAACACCATATATTTT
NA	TRBV28	TRBJ1-5	NA	CASSLSSPQHF	TGTGCCAGCAGTTTATCCTCCCCCCAGCATTTT
NA	TRBV5-1	TRBJ1-4	NA	CASSLTGLGEKLFF	TGCGCCAGCAGCTTGACAGGGTTGGGAGAAAAACTGTTTTTT
NA	TRBV5-1	TRBJ1-3	few	CASSRDIGNTIYF	TGCGCCAGCAGCAGGGACATCGGAAACACCATATATTTT
TRBD1	TRBV5-6	TRBJ1-5	few	CASSLKQGRQPQHF	TGTGCCAGCAGCTTAAAACAGGGGCGCCAGCCCCAGCATTTT
TRBD1	TRBV7-9	TRBJ1-2	NA	CASSSGGWGGYTF	TGTGCCAGCAGCTCAGGGGGCTGGGGTGGCTACACCTTC